The entry below describes one T cell receptor beta chain. Its specificity is not known. This sample is part of a study of blood T cells in healthy people across ages. The study's findings and limits: Naive T cell percentage showed a strong correlation with the diversity of TCR beta.

The draw of peripheral blood yielded about 9.4 milliliters from each donor. Next came a second PCR, run for roughly 7 to 12 cycles, which used a sample-barcoded 5' primer along with a J-beta primer mix. MiXCR, applied by TCRdb to the 5' RACE reads, yields one record per CDR3 protein. The repertoire holds approximately 730,000 distinct CDR3 sequences, around 46% seen once, with roughly 19% in the top ten. This CDR3 spans 14 amino acids. Germline values: CDR1 ENHRY, CDR2 SYGVKD. V was shortened by 3 bases and J by 4 bases, with 12 bases between the two germline ends. This TCR derives from a woman in her sixties in good health. The rearrangement joins TRBV10-3 to TRBJ2-5, with D uncertain. Specimen: blood. In DNA form, the CDR3 reads TGTGCCATCAGTGACTCGGGCGGCGGAGAGACCCAGTACTTC. This sequence encodes CAISDSGGGETQYF.